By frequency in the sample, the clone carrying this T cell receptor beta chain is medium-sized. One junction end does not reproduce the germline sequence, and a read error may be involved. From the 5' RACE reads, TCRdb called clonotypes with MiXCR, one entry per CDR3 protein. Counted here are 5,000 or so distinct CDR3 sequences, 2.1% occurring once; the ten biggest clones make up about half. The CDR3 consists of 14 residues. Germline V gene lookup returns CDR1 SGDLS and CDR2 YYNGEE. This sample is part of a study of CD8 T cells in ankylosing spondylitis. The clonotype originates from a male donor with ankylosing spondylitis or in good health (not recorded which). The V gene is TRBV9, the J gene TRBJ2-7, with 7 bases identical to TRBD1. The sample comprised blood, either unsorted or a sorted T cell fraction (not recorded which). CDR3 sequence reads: CASSAGQLQYDQYF. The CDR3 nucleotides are TGTGCCAGCAGCGCGGGACAGCTCCAGTACGACCAGTACTTC.